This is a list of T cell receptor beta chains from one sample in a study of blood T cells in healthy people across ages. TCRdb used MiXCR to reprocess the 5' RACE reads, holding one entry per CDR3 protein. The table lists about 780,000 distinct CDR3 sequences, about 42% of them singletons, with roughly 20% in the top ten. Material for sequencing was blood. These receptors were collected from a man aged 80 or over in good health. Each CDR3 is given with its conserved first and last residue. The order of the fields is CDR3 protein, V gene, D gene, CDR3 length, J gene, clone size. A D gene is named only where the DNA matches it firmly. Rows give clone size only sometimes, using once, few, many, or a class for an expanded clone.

cdr3_aa: CASSPGASGRVYNEQFF; v_call: TRBV12-3/TRBV12-4; d_call: TRBD2; cdr3_length: 17; j_call: TRBJ2-1; clone_size: NA
cdr3_aa: CASSLPAPLAVNEQFF; v_call: TRBV7-8; d_call: TRBD2; cdr3_length: 16; j_call: TRBJ2-1; clone_size: NA
cdr3_aa: CASSLRGVNNEQFF; v_call: TRBV7-2; d_call: NA; cdr3_length: 14; j_call: TRBJ2-1; clone_size: once
cdr3_aa: CAQGGSYEQYF; v_call: TRBV7-6; d_call: NA; cdr3_length: 11; j_call: TRBJ2-7; clone_size: many
cdr3_aa: CASSRGQGIESPLHF; v_call: TRBV6-5; d_call: TRBD1; cdr3_length: 15; j_call: TRBJ1-6; clone_size: few
cdr3_aa: CSVVVAGAEQFF; v_call: TRBV29-1; d_call: TRBD2; cdr3_length: 12; j_call: TRBJ2-1; clone_size: few
cdr3_aa: CASSEIFGQGGTYEQYF; v_call: TRBV2; d_call: TRBD1; cdr3_length: 17; j_call: TRBJ2-7; clone_size: many
cdr3_aa: CASSLRAGVFNEQFF; v_call: TRBV7-3; d_call: TRBD2; cdr3_length: 15; j_call: TRBJ2-1; clone_size: NA
cdr3_aa: CASSWTSGAMGYEQYF; v_call: TRBV28; d_call: TRBD2; cdr3_length: 16; j_call: NA; clone_size: once
cdr3_aa: CASSLVGDSNQPQHF; v_call: TRBV7-9; d_call: NA; cdr3_length: 15; j_call: TRBJ1-5; clone_size: many
cdr3_aa: CASSMTGGATEAFF; v_call: TRBV5-1; d_call: TRBD1; cdr3_length: 14; j_call: TRBJ1-1; clone_size: few
cdr3_aa: CASSYSYGGLDEKLFF; v_call: TRBV6-5; d_call: NA; cdr3_length: 16; j_call: TRBJ1-4; clone_size: NA
cdr3_aa: CSASSSGYNEQFF; v_call: TRBV20-1; d_call: TRBD2; cdr3_length: 13; j_call: TRBJ2-1; clone_size: NA
cdr3_aa: CASSIRSTDTQSF; v_call: TRBV14; d_call: NA; cdr3_length: 13; j_call: TRBJ2-3; clone_size: NA
cdr3_aa: CSATPPDRPDIQYF; v_call: TRBV20-1; d_call: TRBD1; cdr3_length: 14; j_call: TRBJ2-4; clone_size: NA
cdr3_aa: CASSFEGTTYEQYF; v_call: TRBV5-1; d_call: TRBD2; cdr3_length: 14; j_call: TRBJ2-7; clone_size: NA
cdr3_aa: CATSREGRKNQPQHF; v_call: TRBV15; d_call: NA; cdr3_length: 15; j_call: TRBJ1-5; clone_size: NA
cdr3_aa: CASSSNRGVVDEQYF; v_call: TRBV6-2/TRBV6-3; d_call: TRBD1; cdr3_length: 15; j_call: TRBJ2-7; clone_size: NA
cdr3_aa: CASSKGLIYGYTF; v_call: TRBV12-3/TRBV12-4; d_call: NA; cdr3_length: 13; j_call: TRBJ1-2; clone_size: NA
cdr3_aa: CASSQTVSGASTDTQYF; v_call: TRBV4-2; d_call: TRBD2; cdr3_length: 17; j_call: TRBJ2-3; clone_size: NA
cdr3_aa: CASGDSAPEDEQYF; v_call: TRBV28; d_call: NA; cdr3_length: 14; j_call: TRBJ2-7; clone_size: few
cdr3_aa: CASRTGTSGQETQYF; v_call: TRBV5-6; d_call: TRBD2; cdr3_length: 15; j_call: TRBJ2-5; clone_size: NA
cdr3_aa: CARRCTGGCSYEQYF; v_call: TRBV10-1; d_call: TRBD1; cdr3_length: 15; j_call: TRBJ2-7; clone_size: once
cdr3_aa: CASSPVALAERDTQYF; v_call: TRBV7-9; d_call: TRBD2; cdr3_length: 16; j_call: TRBJ2-3; clone_size: NA
cdr3_aa: CASKTHASTDTQYF; v_call: TRBV6-5; d_call: NA; cdr3_length: 14; j_call: TRBJ2-3; clone_size: NA
cdr3_aa: CASRILRLAGAGTEQYF; v_call: TRBV28; d_call: TRBD2; cdr3_length: 17; j_call: TRBJ2-7; clone_size: few
cdr3_aa: CASSEGQGALYEQYF; v_call: TRBV25-1; d_call: TRBD1; cdr3_length: 15; j_call: TRBJ2-7; clone_size: NA
cdr3_aa: CASHSRTHEQYF; v_call: TRBV28; d_call: NA; cdr3_length: 12; j_call: NA; clone_size: NA
cdr3_aa: CASSLRGLGGYTF; v_call: TRBV12-3/TRBV12-4; d_call: TRBD1; cdr3_length: 13; j_call: TRBJ1-2; clone_size: NA
cdr3_aa: CASNPNGVHQPQHF; v_call: TRBV6-2/TRBV6-3; d_call: NA; cdr3_length: 14; j_call: TRBJ1-5; clone_size: many
cdr3_aa: CASSPRQGAFGNSPLHF; v_call: TRBV2; d_call: TRBD1; cdr3_length: 17; j_call: TRBJ1-6; clone_size: NA
cdr3_aa: CASRRDRGIQETQYF; v_call: TRBV2; d_call: NA; cdr3_length: 15; j_call: TRBJ2-5; clone_size: NA
cdr3_aa: CASSWTDEAFF; v_call: TRBV6-2/TRBV6-3; d_call: NA; cdr3_length: 11; j_call: TRBJ1-1; clone_size: NA
cdr3_aa: CSVEAGGEKLFF; v_call: TRBV29-1; d_call: TRBD1; cdr3_length: 12; j_call: TRBJ1-4; clone_size: NA
cdr3_aa: CSAPRTGTGGRGYTF; v_call: TRBV20-1; d_call: TRBD1; cdr3_length: 15; j_call: TRBJ1-2; clone_size: NA
cdr3_aa: CASITPRLGEGRYNEQFF; v_call: TRBV28; d_call: TRBD2; cdr3_length: 18; j_call: TRBJ2-1; clone_size: NA
cdr3_aa: CASSQLAGGTEAFF; v_call: TRBV4-2; d_call: NA; cdr3_length: 14; j_call: TRBJ1-1; clone_size: NA
cdr3_aa: CASSSPPRTGRYEQYF; v_call: TRBV7-9; d_call: TRBD1; cdr3_length: 16; j_call: TRBJ2-7; clone_size: many
cdr3_aa: CASSLGLAGGVSKITDTQYF; v_call: TRBV7-6; d_call: TRBD2; cdr3_length: 20; j_call: TRBJ2-3; clone_size: few
cdr3_aa: CSARESGYYGYTF; v_call: TRBV20-1; d_call: NA; cdr3_length: 13; j_call: TRBJ1-2; clone_size: few
cdr3_aa: CASSFTGGVSNQPQHF; v_call: TRBV12-3/TRBV12-4; d_call: NA; cdr3_length: 16; j_call: TRBJ1-5; clone_size: NA
cdr3_aa: CASSQDDQRVNTEAFF; v_call: TRBV4-2; d_call: NA; cdr3_length: 16; j_call: TRBJ1-1; clone_size: few
cdr3_aa: CSVERVAGGFYNEQFF; v_call: TRBV29-1; d_call: TRBD2; cdr3_length: 16; j_call: TRBJ2-1; clone_size: NA
cdr3_aa: CSVARQLYNEQFF; v_call: TRBV29-1; d_call: NA; cdr3_length: 13; j_call: TRBJ2-1; clone_size: NA
cdr3_aa: CASSFRFQETQYF; v_call: TRBV7-3; d_call: NA; cdr3_length: 13; j_call: TRBJ2-5; clone_size: few
cdr3_aa: CASSYSHTMVEQYF; v_call: TRBV6-5; d_call: NA; cdr3_length: 14; j_call: TRBJ2-7; clone_size: NA
cdr3_aa: CASSPQGAADEQFF; v_call: TRBV18; d_call: TRBD1; cdr3_length: 14; j_call: TRBJ2-1; clone_size: once